Sequencing of this TCR beta chain was carried out in a study of T cells in Graves' hyperthyroidism and ophthalmopathy (dated by TCRdb to the late 2010s). Turning to the overall study: Peripheral blood was sampled at the time of initial diagnosis, prior to any treatment. TCR V-J signatures able to tell the groups apart were searched for in a discovery cohort of some 100 patients, of whom more than 40 had Graves' ophthalmopathy and more than 55 had stable Graves' hyperthyroidism. Prospective prediction of ophthalmopathy was tested in an independent validation cohort consisting of some 19 hyperthyroidism patients and around 17 patients who later progressed to ophthalmopathy. The 90 or so discovery patients were randomly split 7:3 into training and test sets. The study also compared thyroid tissue and blood T-cell repertoires from over 5 Graves' hyperthyroidism patients. Once sampling was done, hyperthyroidism patients were given methimazole at a starting dose of 30 mg daily, whereas ophthalmopathy patients were given high-dose intravenous methylprednisolone. TCR Vbeta CDR3 sequencing of roughly 140 peripheral blood samples (roughly 43 ophthalmopathy, 75 to 85 hyperthyroidism and about 17 progressor patients) is reported in the paper.

V loses 9 bases of germline sequence and J loses 2 bases, and the interval between the two ends is 12 bases. From the cysteine through the phenylalanine, the CDR3 covers 13 amino acids. Only CDR3 DNA remains: 39 bases, in frame from the first base. In the germline V gene, CDR1 corresponds to SNHLY and CDR2 to FYNNEI. In its sample, this clonotype was seen many times. It has no known antigen specificity. One base away there is no much larger clone; base qualities are not given. Hyperthyroidism patients were newly diagnosed, with disease duration under 2 months, and aged 18 to 65 years. The study excluded patients with uncontrolled infections, other autoimmune diseases, pregnancy or lactation. Diagnoses were based on clinical symptoms, serum thyroxine and TRAb, thyroid ultrasound and orbital computed tomography. Blood from progressor patients was collected at the time of first diagnosis with hyperthyroidism, before any ophthalmopathy symptoms had appeared. Ficoll-Paque density gradient centrifugation was used to isolate PBMCs from under 11 ml of fresh peripheral blood. Progressor patients were defined as those initially diagnosed with Graves' hyperthyroidism in whom ophthalmopathy developed during follow-up. Total RNA was extracted with Trizol reagent, and quality was checked on an Agilent 2100 Bioanalyzer.

Points the paper makes about the study in general: A 13 V-J signature model separated ophthalmopathy from stable hyperthyroidism, with roughly 88% sensitivity and 81.08% specificity in cross-validation and 80%/75% in testing. In validation, the model predicted progression to ophthalmopathy a median of 6.5 months before onset, with roughly 70% sensitivity and roughly 73% specificity. Most expanded thyroid clonotypes (frequency above 0.001) were also found in blood, which suggests that blood repertoires may mirror thyroid immune responses. Sample size was not statistically predetermined, and investigators were not blinded to group allocation.

Amplification of TCR beta CDR3 regions was carried out from RNA transcripts. The TCR CDR3 was subjected to a first round of RT-PCR using the HTBI primer set and the Qiagen OneStep RT-PCR kit. Libraries were constructed in a second round of multiplex PCR, after which size selection and purification were carried out. Sequencing of the libraries was done on an Illumina HiSeq2000 using paired-end 100 bp reads. The source study handled its data this way. SOAPnuke was used to process the raw data, with reads discarded if the reads contained adapters or uncalled bases, had a mean Phred below 15, or lacked an exact constant-primer or identifier match. COPE v1.2.5 was used to merge high-quality paired reads, and clonotypes were defined as unique nucleotide sequences. MiTCR v1.1 was used to align clonotypes to the IMGT TRBV, TRBD and TRBJ reference segments. Only V-J combinations with frequency above 0.0001, covering 99.2% of repertoires, were analysed. The TCS score was defined as the ratio of F50 (clonal expansion) to E x V (chaos), calculated using BLOSUM62-based TCRdist between CDR3 peptides within each V-J. Welch's t-statistics and random forest reduced fewer than 550 V-J features to roughly 13, which were used in a naive Bayes classifier (R e1071). Through fastp at Q25 and MiXCR, TCRdb rebuilt clones from the public reads, retaining in-frame beta chains. Each CDR3 protein appears once, grouped with its most common genes and DNA. The authors' filters were not applied to this entry. The sample data list around 700,000 distinct CDR3 sequences, and 18% of these were observed just once. The leading ten clones occupy 16% of the sample.

The sequenced material came from blood. The rearranged segments are TRBV2 and TRBJ2-3; TRBD2 is perhaps the D gene, given 5 matching bases. This clonotype was sampled from a woman aged 45-60 years with Graves' hyperthyroidism that later progressed to Graves' ophthalmopathy. The CDR3 reads as follows: CARSGRNTDTQYF. The DNA sequence is as follows: TGTGCCAGAAGCGGCCGGAACACAGATACGCAGTATTTT.